Presented here are 5 T cell receptor beta chains from one specimen sequenced in a study of vaccination effects on CD4 cells after COVID-19. Their antigens are not known. CD4+ T cells specific for antigen were expanded with viral peptide pools by the ViraFEST assay before sequencing. The culture ran for roughly ten days before CD4+ T cells were isolated. Negative nucleocapsid antibody tests before and after vaccination confirmed no previous SARS-CoV-2 infection. The repertoire was sequenced with immunoSEQ multiplex PCR; TCRdb's copy has only in-frame clones and lacks some. The sample contains about 21,000 clones, roughly four fifths of which appear only once. Here the sequenced sample was CD4+ T cells from PBMCs cultured with HCoV-NL63 spike peptides, taken before COVID-19 vaccination. The receptors come from a human donor who received a COVID-19 vaccine.

The rearrangement uses TRBV7-3 and TRBJ1-1; TRBD1 agrees at 7 bases. This CDR3 comprises 13 residues. CDR1 is SGHTA and CDR2 is FQGTGA in the germline V gene. Germline trimming cut 5 bases from V and 3 bases from J; bases unmatched to any gene: 3. DNA for the CDR3: TGTGCCAGCAGCACCGACAGGGACACTGAAGCTTTCTTT. Amino acids: CASSTDRDTEAFF.

J is TRBJ1-1 and V is TRBV5-4, with a possible D match to TRBD1 (5 bases). Germline loops: CDR1 SGHNT, CDR2 YYREEE (reference sequence). This CDR3 region has 15 residues. V shed 3 bases and J shed 5 bases, with 17 bases lying between them. CDR3 in amino acids: CASSSQTAWGTEAFF. The CDR3 coding sequence is TGTGCCAGCAGCTCCCAGACAGCTTGGGGGACTGAAGCTTTCTTT.

This clone was observed a handful of times. The rearrangement links TRBV7-2 to TRBJ1-2, with no clear D. CDR3 size: 14 residues. CDR1 is SGHTA and CDR2 is FQGNSA in the germline V gene. The ends were cut back, 3 bases at V and 8 bases at J, with 16 bases in the middle. The CDR3 is CASSLASAAGGYTF. CDR3 DNA sequence: TGTGCCAGCAGCTTGGCGTCGGCGGCAGGAGGCTACACCTTC.

The chain carries TRBV25-1 and TRBJ1-4; D is unresolved. Trimming left V 5 bases short and J 0 bases short, with 7 bases between. The CDR3 loop spans 14 amino acids. Germline V gene data show CDR1 as MGHDK and CDR2 as SYGVNS. The CDR3 sequence: CASSSAATNEKLFF. The CDR3 DNA reads as TGTGCCAGCAGTTCTGCTGCAACTAATGAAAAACTGTTTTTT.

The chain employs TRBV10-2 and TRBJ1-1; D unclear. The ends were cut back, 9 bases at V and 1 base at J, with 12 bases in the middle. CDR3 length: 13 amino acids. Germline loops: CDR1 WSHSY, CDR2 SAAADI. As DNA, the CDR3 is TGCGCCAGTCGGGTTGTGTCGAACACTGAAGCTTTCTTT. It yields the protein CASRVVSNTEAFF.